These 19 T cell receptor beta chains came from one sample sequenced in a study of T cells expressing NK-cell markers. TCRdb reprocessed the 5' RACE reads, with one entry per CDR3 protein and no DNA. Here the sample table reports 300,000 to 450,000 distinct CDR3 sequences. The sequenced sample consisted of blood T cells: a sorted CD56 or NKG2C T cell subset, CD4+ or CD8+ T cells, or bulk PBMC T cells (not recorded which). Source of these receptors: a man aged 18 to 69 in good health.

The chain has TRBV20-1 and TRBJ1-1; the TCRdb call, TRBD1, lacks DNA for checking. Germline assignment: CDR1 DFQATT and CDR2 SNEGSKA (reference sequence). The CDR3 extends over 16 amino acids. This CDR3 is CSARRSRGRVNTEAFF.

V is TRBV5-5 and J is TRBJ1-6; the TCRdb call, TRBD1, lacks DNA for checking. The CDR3 sequence is 17 residues long. CDR1 is SGHKS and CDR2 is YYEKEE in the germline V gene (reference sequence). This CDR3 reads CASSPNLGTGGNSPLHF.

The chain employs TRBV6-1 and TRBJ2-1; TCRdb's D call of TRBD1 is untestable without DNA. The CDR3 length is 15 residues. The germline V gene has CDR1 MNHNS and CDR2 SASEGT. Here the CDR3 reads CATARAGQGNNEQFF.

This chain's CDR3 is CSAPPTFDTQYF. This chain links TRBV20-1 with TRBJ2-3; no DNA is available, so the TRBD1 call from TCRdb remains unchecked. The CDR3 has 12 amino acids. Germline loops: CDR1 DFQATT, CDR2 SNEGSKA (reference sequence).

V gene TRBV7-2 combines with J gene TRBJ1-3; the D call from TCRdb, TRBD1, cannot be confirmed without DNA. Germline assignment: CDR1 SGHTA and CDR2 FQGNSA. This CDR3 is 14 amino acids long. The CDR3 sequence is CASSARDRGNTIYF.

The V and J genes are TRBV29-1 and TRBJ1-2; TCRdb indicates TRBD1, and absent DNA this call remains unverified. CDR1 is SQVTM, CDR2 ANQGSEA, per germline. The CDR3 spans 12 residues. The CDR3 sequence is CSVASGRTGYTF.

The chain combines TRBV6-1 with TRBJ2-7; no DNA is available, so the TRBD2 call from TCRdb remains unchecked. Looked up from germline, CDR1 is MNHNS and CDR2 is SASEGT. The CDR3 has 16 residues. The CDR3 protein is CASSEGLAGSTYEQYF.

This chain's CDR3 is CATIPSGRDTGELFF. The rearrangement joins TRBV12-3 or TRBV12-4 to TRBJ2-2; TCRdb gives TRBD2 as the D gene, but with no DNA this cannot be confirmed. This CDR3 contains 15 residues.

V and J are TRBV6-5 and TRBJ1-1; TCRdb's assignment of TRBD1 cannot be checked, as there is no DNA. CDR3 size: 13 residues. CDR1 and CDR2 from the germline V gene are MNHEY and SVGAGI. The CDR3 reads CASSYFGTAEAFF.

J is TRBJ2-2 and V is TRBV5-6; without DNA, the TCRdb call of TRBD1 cannot be checked. Germline assignment: CDR1 SGHDT and CDR2 YYEEEE. The CDR3 consists of 16 residues. This CDR3 reads CASSPRRTANTGELFF.

This chain connects TRBV19 to TRBJ2-1. The CDR3 has 15 amino acids. CDR1 LNHDA and CDR2 SQIVND come from the germline V gene (reference sequence). The CDR3 loop is CASRTDHSSYNEQFF.

The gene calls are TRBV12-3 or TRBV12-4 and TRBJ2-2; TCRdb gives TRBD2 as the D gene, but with no DNA this cannot be confirmed. The CDR3 runs 17 residues. CDR3 residues: CASSLRLASRTAGELFF.

The genes are TRBV20-1 and TRBJ2-3. Germline V gives CDR1 DFQATT, CDR2 SNEGSKA (reference sequence). This CDR3 has 17 amino acids. Here the CDR3 reads CSARDLGMRPSTDTQYF.

The CDR3 reads CASTQRGGSTDTQYF. The chain has TRBV7-9 and TRBJ2-3; TCRdb returns TRBD1, unconfirmable since there is no DNA. CDR3 length: 15 residues. CDR1 is SEHNR, CDR2 FQNEAQ, per germline (reference sequence). Full variable domain (remainder filled in from reference TRBV7-9 and TRBJ2-3): DTGVSQNPRHKITKRGQNVTFRCDPISEHNRLYWYRQTLGQGPEFLTYFQNEAQLEKSRLLSDRFSAERPKGSFSTLEIQRTEQGDSAMYLCASTQRGGSTDTQYFGPGTRLTVL.

The J gene is TRBJ2-3, the V gene TRBV20-1; with no DNA, the TCRdb D assignment of TRBD1 cannot be verified. The CDR3 length is 15 residues. CDR1 is DFQATT, CDR2 SNEGSKA, per germline (reference sequence). CDR3 sequence: CSANIRDRSVDTQYF.

The CDR3: CASGLAGGKQYF. This chain links TRBV19 with TRBJ2-3; the TRBD2 assignment by TCRdb is unverifiable without DNA. This CDR3 has 12 residues. Germline CDR1 reads LNHDA; CDR2 reads SQIVND (reference sequence).

The CDR3 is CASSPPGAGSDTQYF. The chain carries TRBV7-9 and TRBJ2-3; TCRdb selects TRBD2, and the lack of DNA leaves this call unchecked. Per germline, CDR1 SEHNR and CDR2 FQNEAQ (reference sequence). The CDR3 runs to 15 residues.

The chain employs TRBV7-9 and TRBJ2-5; as DNA is missing, the TRBD2 call by TCRdb cannot be tested. From germline, CDR1 is SEHNR and CDR2 FQNEAQ (reference sequence). The CDR3 consists of 17 residues. The CDR3 sequence: CASSSGTSGGIGETQYF.

The V call is TRBV5-1, the J call TRBJ2-1; TCRdb selects TRBD1, and the lack of DNA leaves this call unchecked. The CDR3 is made up of 15 amino acids. The germline V gene encodes CDR1 SGHRS and CDR2 YFSETQ. The CDR3 protein is CASTSGGTGIKEQFF.